One T cell receptor beta chain is described in this entry. Per the study methods: Quantification of nucleated cells was approximated via reference gene primer amplification. The method was immunoSEQ multiplex PCR; TCRdb's version includes in-frame clones alone and lacks a portion of them. V and J calls and clone size are given by that table; D and trimming were obtained from the DNA. The table lists tens of thousands of clones, 84% of them singletons, with about 1.4% in the top ten. The sample originates from a study of blood T cell repertoires in COVID-19. Overall study: Sample material is recorded as cDNA or gDNA derived from T cells, B-cell-depleted T cells, or PBMCs.

The length of the CDR3 is 15 residues. The junction had 8 bases not matched to a gene; V was cut back by 2 bases and J by 7 bases. Germline V gene sequence: CDR1 LNHNV, CDR2 YYDKDF (reference sequence). This sequence joins TRBV15 and TRBJ1-2; TRBD1 matches at 9 bases. This clonotype was obtained from a man aged 45-65 years with acute or convalescent COVID-19. Sequencing was carried out using peripheral blood. CDR3 nucleotide sequence: TGTGCCACCAGCAGACCGACAGGGGGTAAGGGTGGCTACACCTTC. Protein sequence: CATSRPTGGKGGYTF.